This T cell receptor (beta chain) appears in the sequencing data of a study of cytomegalovirus exposure and HLA in healthy donors. Study in general: A prior study identified roughly 110 million unique TCR beta sequences from roughly 170 million T cells.

In the case of this clone: Its antigen is still unknown.

Study-level findings and limits: In a later analysis, TCR beta V- and J-gene trimming showed a link to a missense DCLRE1C variant. Across donors, most TCRs were seen rarely, yet some public ones were widespread. Near-uniform donor sequencing depth was presumed by presence/absence analyses.

PCR was performed using 60 Vbeta and 13 Jbeta primers. The method was immunoSEQ multiplex PCR; TCRdb's version includes in-frame clones alone and lacks a portion of them. The sample shows about 160,000 clones, about two thirds of them seen only once. The sample comprised PBMCs. The sequence was obtained from a woman in her thirties in good health and CMV-seronegative.

CDR3 sequence reads: CASSPNERENSYEQYF. The CDR3 nucleotides read TGTGCCAGCAGCCCTAACGAGCGGGAGAACTCCTACGAGCAGTACTTC. The chain employs TRBV7-9 and TRBJ2-7; 8 bases align to TRBD2. This CDR3 has 16 amino acids. Looked up from germline, CDR1 is SEHNR and CDR2 is FQNEAQ (reference sequence). V was clipped by 5 bases and J by 0 bases; unmatched bases: 9.